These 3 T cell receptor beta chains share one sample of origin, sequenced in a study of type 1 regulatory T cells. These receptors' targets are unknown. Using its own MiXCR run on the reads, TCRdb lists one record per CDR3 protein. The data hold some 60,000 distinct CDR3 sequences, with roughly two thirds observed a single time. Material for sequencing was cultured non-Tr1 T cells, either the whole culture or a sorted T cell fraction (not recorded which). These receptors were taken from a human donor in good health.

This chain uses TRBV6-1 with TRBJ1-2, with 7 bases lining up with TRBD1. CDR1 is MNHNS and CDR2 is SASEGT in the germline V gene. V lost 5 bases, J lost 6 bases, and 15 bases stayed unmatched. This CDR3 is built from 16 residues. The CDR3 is CASSTRQGGTPDGYTF. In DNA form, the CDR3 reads TGTGCCAGCAGTACCCGACAGGGCGGGACTCCTGATGGCTACACCTTC.

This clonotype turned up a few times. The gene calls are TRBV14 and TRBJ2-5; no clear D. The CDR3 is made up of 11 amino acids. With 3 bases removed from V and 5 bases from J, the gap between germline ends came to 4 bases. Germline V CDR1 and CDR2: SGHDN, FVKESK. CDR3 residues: CASSQWETQYF. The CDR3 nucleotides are TGTGCCAGCAGCCAGTGGGAGACCCAGTACTTC. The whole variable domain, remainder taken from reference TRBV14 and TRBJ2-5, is EAGVTQFPSHSVIEKGQTVTLRCDPISGHDNLYWYRRVMGKEIKFLLHFVKESKQDESGMPNNRFLAERTGGTYSTLKVQPAELEDSGVYFCASSQWETQYFGPGTRLLVL.

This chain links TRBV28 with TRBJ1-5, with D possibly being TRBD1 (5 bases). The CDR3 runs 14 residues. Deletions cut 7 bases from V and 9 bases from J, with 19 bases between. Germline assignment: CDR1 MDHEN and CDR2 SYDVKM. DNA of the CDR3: TGTGCCAGCACCTATCCTCGGGGGGGTCTGCCCCAGCATTTT. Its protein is CASTYPRGGLPQHF. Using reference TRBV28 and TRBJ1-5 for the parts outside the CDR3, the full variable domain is DVKVTQSSRYLVKRTGEKVFLECVQDMDHENMFWYRQDPGLGLRLIYFSYDVKMKEKGDIPEGYSVSREKKERFSLILESASTNQTSMYLCASTYPRGGLPQHFGDGTRLSIL.